This T cell receptor (beta chain) was captured by sequencing in a study of CD4 T cells in relation to SARS-CoV-2 and coronaviruses. Clones were sequenced by immunoSEQ multiplex PCR, and TCRdb holds only the in-frame ones, with some missing. The repertoire holds tens of thousands of clones, around 92% seen once, with under 0.4% in the top ten. CDR3 length: 16 residues. Sequencing used naive CD4+ T cells from PBMCs. Regarding subset: naive CD4+ T cells isolated by negative enrichment. The V gene is TRBV21-1, the J gene TRBJ2-7; TRBD2, the table's D call, lacks a check against the DNA. TRBV21-1 is shown as a pseudogene. The sequence derives from an adult with COVID-19. The CDR3 DNA sequence: TGTGCCAGCAGCAAAACTCGCGGGAGGGCGTTCTACGAGCAGTACTTC. Translation gives CASSKTRGRAFYEQYF.